This T cell receptor beta chain was identified during a study of shared clonotypes between healthy human individuals. Original processing notes: From ImmunoSEQ came sequences covering only the junction and carrying no quality scores, so filtering differed. Profiled with immunoSEQ multiplex PCR; TCRdb holds only in-frame clones, not every one. That table gives V, J and clone size, and the DNA gave D and trimming. The sample records around 1 million clones, approximately 76% being singletons. Donors were healthy HIV-negative adults without recently reported acute infections or vaccinations. Only a few counts were recorded for this clone. The sample has other DNA sequences that encode this CDR3 too. This CDR3 is built from 15 residues. Germline lookup yields CDR1 SGHRS and CDR2 YFSETQ. V shed 5 bases and J 2 bases; nucleotides not matched to a gene: 6.

The genes are TRBV5-1 and TRBJ2-2, with 7 bases that match TRBD1. The sequencing input was memory CD4+ T cells sorted from blood. Indicated subset: CD45RA-negative fraction. This receptor was taken from a man between 18 and 35 years old in good health. CDR3 sequence (DNA): TGCGCCAGCAGACCCGGGACAGCTAACACCGGGGAGCTGTTTTTT. It translates to CASRPGTANTGELFF.